This TCR beta chain is from a study of blood T cell repertoires in COVID-19. Repertoires were generated with immunoSEQ multiplex PCR, while TCRdb's copy carries only in-frame clones and drops some. The sample has approximately 190,000 clones; around 76% are singletons. Seattle enrolled patients during active infection and tracked them longitudinally. Germline V gene sequence: CDR1 LGHNA, CDR2 YNFKEQ. Trimming shortened V by 4 bases and J by 2 bases, and 14 bases separated the two germline ends. This CDR3 is 16 amino acids long. The sequence came from a woman aged 60-75 years with COVID-19, enrolled during active disease. Source material: peripheral blood. The chain joins TRBV4-2 to TRBJ2-2; D is perhaps TRBD2 (6 bases). CDR3 amino acids: CASSLTGGINTGELFF. CDR3 in DNA: TGTGCCAGCAGCCTTACTGGGGGGATTAACACCGGGGAGCTGTTTTTT.